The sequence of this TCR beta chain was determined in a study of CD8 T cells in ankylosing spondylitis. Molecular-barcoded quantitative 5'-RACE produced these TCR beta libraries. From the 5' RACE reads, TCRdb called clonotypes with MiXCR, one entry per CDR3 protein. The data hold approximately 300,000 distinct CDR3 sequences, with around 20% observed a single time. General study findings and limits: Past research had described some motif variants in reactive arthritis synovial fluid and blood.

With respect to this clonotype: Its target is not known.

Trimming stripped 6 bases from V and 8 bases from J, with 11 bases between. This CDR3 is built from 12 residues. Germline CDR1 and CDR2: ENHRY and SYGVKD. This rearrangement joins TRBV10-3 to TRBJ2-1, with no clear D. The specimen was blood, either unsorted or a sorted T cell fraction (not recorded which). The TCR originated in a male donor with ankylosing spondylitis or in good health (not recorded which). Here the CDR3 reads CAIRGPAHEQFF. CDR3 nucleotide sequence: TGTGCCATCAGAGGCCCCGCGCATGAGCAGTTCTTC.